These 11 T cell receptor beta chains came from one sample sequenced in a study of T cells in Graves' hyperthyroidism and ophthalmopathy. Regions amplified from RNA transcripts were the TCR beta CDR3 regions. In the first-round RT-PCR of the TCR CDR3, the HTBI primer set was used. TCRdb ran MiXCR on the multiplex PCR reads and lists one entry per CDR3 protein. The table includes 450,000 to 700,000 distinct CDR3 sequences, under 60% detected once. Specimen: peripheral blood or thyroid tissue (not recorded which). The receptors originated from a woman aged 18-29 years with Graves' hyperthyroidism.

The gene calls are TRBV20-1 and TRBJ2-3; 9 bases map to TRBD2. Germline V gives CDR1 DFQATT, CDR2 SNEGSKA (reference sequence). The V segment lost 4 bases and the J segment 3 bases; nucleotides outside the gene matches: 2. This CDR3 comprises 13 residues. The CDR3: CSAISGRTDTQYF. The CDR3 bases are TGCAGTGCTATTAGCGGGAGAACAGATACGCAGTATTTT.

In the case of this clonotype: At one of its ends the junction is not consistent with the germline gene, which may arise from a read error. The J gene is TRBJ1-5, the V gene TRBV29-1; D uncertain. CDR3 length: 14 amino acids. Per germline, CDR1 SQVTM and CDR2 ANQGSEA. This chain's CDR3 is CSAVAGVVNEPQHF. CDR3 in DNA: TGCAGCGCTGTAGCGGGAGTGGTCAATGAGCCCCAGCATTTT. Based on the CDR3 plus reference TRBV29-1 and TRBJ1-5, the full variable domain is SAVISQKPSRDICQRGTSLTIQCQVDSQVTMMFWYRQQPGQSLTLIATANQGSEATYESGFVIDKFPISRPNLTFSTLTVSNMSPEDSSIYLCSAVAGVVNEPQHFGDGTRLSIL.

The chain joins TRBV13 to TRBJ2-1, with 10 bases matching TRBD1. Germline loops: CDR1 PRHDT, CDR2 FYEKMQ (reference sequence). J lost 0 bases, V lost 5 bases, and 7 bases had no gene match. This CDR3 region has 17 residues. The CDR3 region is CASSPIGQGGSYNEQFF. Here the CDR3 DNA reads TGTGCCAGCAGCCCCATAGGACAGGGGGGCTCCTACAATGAGCAGTTCTTC.

The chain has TRBV20-1 and TRBJ1-2; TRBD1 might be the D (6 bases). Per the germline V gene, CDR1 is DFQATT and CDR2 is SNEGSKA (reference sequence). V dropped 6 bases and J dropped 3 bases, with 14 bases sitting between them. The CDR3 consists of 13 residues. CDR3 amino acids: CSAGAQGHYGYTF. In DNA form, the CDR3 reads TGCAGTGCGGGAGCACAGGGCCACTATGGCTACACCTTC.

The J gene is TRBJ1-5, the V gene TRBV12-5, with 9 positions matching TRBD1. The V gene end was trimmed by 4 bases and the J gene end by 13 bases; junction bases not matched to a gene: 11. Germline V gene lookup returns CDR1 LGHNT and CDR2 FRNRAP. The CDR3 contains 14 residues. CDR3: CASGSDDRGSNQHF. Written as DNA, the CDR3 is TGTGCTAGTGGTTCCGATGACAGGGGGAGCAATCAGCATTTT.

This clonotype was detected ten times or more. The chain links TRBV28 to TRBJ2-7; TRBD1 matches at 9 bases. The germline CDR1 and CDR2 sequences are MDHEN and SYDVKM. The CDR3 is 13 amino acids. J was trimmed by 2 bases and V by 6 bases; bases with no gene match: 2. DNA of the CDR3: TGTGCCAGCAGCAGGACAGGGGCCTACGAGCAGTACTTC. Protein: CASSRTGAYEQYF.

A single count supports this clonotype. The chain is built from TRBV7-3 and TRBJ2-5; 9 bases line up with TRBD1. The CDR3 contains 16 residues. V lost 6 bases and J lost 5; bases outside the gene matches: 13. CDR1 is SGHTA, CDR2 FQGTGA, per germline. The CDR3: CASSFTGTGMGETQYF. As DNA, the CDR3 is TGTGCCAGCAGTTTTACCGGGACAGGGATGGGGGAGACCCAGTACTTC.

There are many counts of this clonotype. The chain uses TRBV12-3 or TRBV12-4 and TRBJ1-5; 7 nucleotides agree with TRBD1. This CDR3 is built from 13 residues. Germline trimming cut 5 bases from V and 4 bases from J; bases unmatched to any gene: 2. The CDR3 DNA reads as TGTGCCAGCAGTAAGACAGGGAATCAGCCCCAGCATTTT. Its translation: CASSKTGNQPQHF.

There are many counts of this clonotype. This CDR3 reads CATSTPRNTGELFF. CDR3 DNA: TGTGCCACCTCGACCCCCAGGAACACCGGGGAGCTGTTTTTT. The V and J genes are TRBV11-3 and TRBJ2-2; no clear D gene. The V and J ends lost 10 bases and 1 base respectively, with 13 bases between them. Germline CDR1 reads SGHNT; CDR2 reads YENEEA. The CDR3 extends over 14 amino acids. Full variable domain (remainder filled in from reference TRBV11-3 and TRBJ2-2): EAGVVQSPRYKIIEKKQPVAFWCNPISGHNTLYWYLQNLGQGPELLIRYENEEAVDDSQLPKDRFSAERLKGVDSTLKIQPAELGDSAVYLCATSTPRNTGELFFGEGSRLTVL.

On this clonotype itself: Possible read error: a much larger clone is one base away. The chain recombines TRBV9 with TRBJ1-5; D call uncertain. CDR3 size: 15 residues. V was shortened by 2 bases and J by 3 bases, with 12 bases between the two germline ends. Per germline, CDR1 SGDLS and CDR2 YYNGEE. CDR3 protein: CASSVPRRYNQPQHF. The CDR3 nucleotides read TGTGCCAGCAGCGTCCCCAGGAGATACAATCAGCCCCAGCATTTT. Variable domain in full (rest from reference TRBV9 and TRBJ1-5): DSGVTQTPKHLITATGQRVTLRCSPRSGDLSVYWYQQSLDQGLQFLIQYYNGEERAKGNILERFSAQQFPDLHSELNLSSLELGDSALYFCASSVPRRYNQPQHFGDGTRLSIL.

This chain uses TRBV2 with TRBJ2-7; 9 bases are a match to TRBD2. Trimming took 6 bases from V and 7 from J; bases not matched to a gene: 13. The CDR3 extends over 15 amino acids. The germline V gene encodes CDR1 SNHLY and CDR2 FYNNEI. In nucleotides, the CDR3 is TGTGCCAGCAGCTTGACTAGCGGAGGTAACAATGAGCAGTACTTC. Amino acid sequence: CASSLTSGGNNEQYF.